This TCR beta chain was identified during a study of blood T cell repertoires in COVID-19. Study-wide background: Spain, Italy and the United States supplied samples that represented acute and convalescent COVID-19. The analysed material was cDNA or gDNA that came from T cells, B-cell-depleted T cells, or PBMCs.

V was shortened by 3 bases and J by 4 bases, with 9 bases between the two germline ends. This CDR3 comprises 13 residues. In the authors' methods: By means of reference gene primer amplification, nucleated cell counts were estimated. Data came from immunoSEQ multiplex PCR; TCRdb stores just in-frame clones and leaves some out. The V and J calls and the clone size are those of that table, but D and trimming were determined from the DNA. The sample lists about 190,000 clones; about 88% were seen once. The chain recombines TRBV12-3 or TRBV12-4 with TRBJ1-2; D is uncertain. The receptor comes from a woman between 40 and 55 years old who had recovered from COVID-19. Sequencing was carried out using peripheral blood. The CDR3, as DNA: TGTGCCAGCAGTTTTGAGAGGGTCTATGGCTACACCTTC. As protein: CASSFERVYGYTF.